The clone carrying this TCR beta chain was detected only a few times. Antigen unknown. cDNA synthesis used the whole RNA isolate, giving expressed TCRB sequences. Here immunoSEQ multiplex PCR was the method, and the copy in TCRdb shows in-frame clones only, minus some. In the table there are just over 450,000 clones, about 29% of which are singletons. The data originate from a study of beta chain features in type 1 diabetes. Study in general: On cell yields, gender and age, patients and healthy donors were similar.

Notes on the study in general: These data did not resolve whether HLA type affects TCRB rearrangement.

Losses at the gene ends were 6 bases for V and 3 bases for J; bases not matched to a gene: 4. The CDR3 spans 14 residues. Germline V lookup: CDR1 LNHDA, CDR2 SQIVND (reference sequence). Each donor gave one heparinised blood draw averaging approximately 120 mL. Researchers reported sorting CD4+ naive, central memory, regulatory and stem cell-like memory cells via CD45RO/CCR7/CD25/CD127/CD95/CD27. The sequencing input was naive CD4+ T cells from blood. The receptor was isolated from a man aged 18-30 years in good health. The J gene is TRBJ2-7, the V gene TRBV19, with 11 bases fitting TRBD2. In DNA, the CDR3 is TGTGCCAGTAGCCCACTAGCGGGAGTCTACGAGCAGTACTTC. This translates into CASSPLAGVYEQYF. The variable domain in full, completed from reference TRBV19 and TRBJ2-7, reads DGGITQSPKYLFRKEGQNVTLSCEQNLNHDAMYWYRQDPGQGLRLIYYSQIVNDFQKGDIAEGYSVSREKKESFPLTVTSAQKNPTAFYLCASSPLAGVYEQYFGPGTRLTVT.